The source of this T cell receptor beta chain is a study of blood T cell repertoires in COVID-19. Study-wide context: Sites across the United States, Italy and Spain contributed samples from acute and convalescent COVID-19.

Germline CDR1 and CDR2: MDHEN and SYDVKM. This CDR3 comprises 14 residues. J was trimmed by 6 bases and V by 2 bases; bases with no gene match: 0. A note on this clone: Other nucleotide sequences from this sample produce the same CDR3.

Clones were read by immunoSEQ multiplex PCR, and TCRdb kept only the in-frame ones, dropping some. The sample shows approximately 180,000 clones, roughly 89% of them seen only once. The V call is TRBV28, the J call TRBJ1-5; the match to TRBD1 covers 11 bases. Sequenced input: PBMCs or T cells enriched from blood (not recorded which). This clonotype was obtained from a woman between 40 and 55 years old with acute COVID-19. The CDR3 coding sequence is TGTGCCAGCAGTTTAGGGACAGGGGGTCAGCCCCAGCATTTT. This sequence encodes CASSLGTGGQPQHF.